The sequence of this T cell receptor beta chain was determined in a study of blood T cell repertoires in COVID-19. Study context: PBMCs, B-cell-depleted T cells, or T cells provided the cDNA or gDNA that made up the material.

Germline V gene lookup returns CDR1 MNHEY and CDR2 SVGAGI. This CDR3 has 15 amino acids. The V gene lost 2 bases and the J gene lost 0 bases, with 9 bases spanning the gap. Data came from immunoSEQ multiplex PCR; TCRdb stores just in-frame clones and leaves some out. Of about 140,000 clones in the sample, about nine tenths were seen once. This rearrangement joins TRBV6-5 to TRBJ2-3, with a possible D match to TRBD2 (5 bases). This sequence originates from a man aged 45-60 years who had recovered from COVID-19. The sequenced material came from PBMCs or T cells enriched from blood (not recorded which). The DNA of the CDR3 is TGTGCCAGCAGTTACCAAGCGGCTAGCACAGATACGCAGTATTTT. Protein product: CASSYQAASTDTQYF.